This entry lists 14 T cell receptor beta chains sequenced from one sample in a study of PD-1 blockade in mismatch repair-deficient tumors. The repertoire was sequenced with immunoSEQ multiplex PCR; TCRdb's copy has only in-frame clones and lacks some. The sample has around 30,000 clones; less than 90% are singletons. The sequencing used PBMCs, collected around 6 weeks after starting pembrolizumab. Every receptor here comes from an adult with mismatch repair-deficient cancer.

The chain links TRBV4-2 to TRBJ1-1, with 11 bases aligning to TRBD1. Trimming at V came to 1 base and at J to 1 base, leaving 11 bases not matched to a gene. Germline V gene lookup returns CDR1 LGHNA and CDR2 YNFKEQ. This CDR3 has 19 residues. The CDR3 DNA follows: TGTGCCAGCAGCCAAGCCCGCCTGGACAGGGGGCGACCGAACACTGAAGCTTTCTTT. This encodes CASSQARLDRGRPNTEAFF.

The rearrangement joins TRBV28 to TRBJ1-5, with D perhaps TRBD1 (5 bases). This CDR3 comprises 15 residues. The germline V gene encodes CDR1 MDHEN and CDR2 SYDVKM. V lost 6 bases and J 2 bases, leaving 14 bases between the germline ends. CDR3 loop: CASRLGGGGNQPQHF. In DNA form, the CDR3 reads TGTGCCAGCAGGCTCGGGGGGGGTGGCAATCAGCCCCAGCATTTT.

A few counts support this clone. The V gene is TRBV5-1, the J gene TRBJ1-5; weak D call: TRBD1 (6 bases). CDR3 length equals 14 residues. In germline, CDR1 is SGHRS, CDR2 YFSETQ. Trimming pared 5 bases from V and 3 bases from J, leaving 12 bases between. The CDR3 nucleotides read TGCGCCAGCAGTTCTGGACAGCCCAATCAGCCCCAGCATTTT. It translates to CASSSGQPNQPQHF. The variable domain in full, with the rest retrieved from reference TRBV5-1 and TRBJ1-5, is KAGVTQTPRYLIKTRGQQVTLSCSPISGHRSVSWYQQTPGQGLQFLFEYFSETQRNKGNFPGRFSGRQFSNSRSEMNVSTLELGDSALYLCASSSGQPNQPQHFGDGTRLSIL.

The chain links TRBV10-2 to TRBJ2-1, with TRBD2 identical over 7 bases. Trimming cost V 8 bases and J 3 bases; bases outside gene matches: 7. This CDR3 is 14 amino acids long. CDR1 and CDR2 (germline): WSHSY, SAAADI. The CDR3 is CASVGGPLYNEQFF. The DNA for the CDR3 is TGCGCCAGCGTGGGAGGGCCGCTCTACAATGAGCAGTTCTTC.

CDR3 in amino acids: CASSVQGGISGEQYF. In DNA form, the CDR3 reads TGTGCCAGTAGTGTCCAGGGCGGGATTTCGGGGGAGCAGTACTTC. V is TRBV19 and J is TRBJ2-5, with D tentatively TRBD2 (6 bases). The CDR3 extends over 15 amino acids. Germline V lookup: CDR1 LNHDA, CDR2 SQIVND (reference sequence). The V and J ends lost 5 bases and 11 bases respectively, with 24 bases between them. Variable domain in full (rest from reference TRBV19 and TRBJ2-5): DGGITQSPKYLFRKEGQNVTLSCEQNLNHDAMYWYRQDPGQGLRLIYYSQIVNDFQKGDIAEGYSVSREKKESFPLTVTSAQKNPTAFYLCASSVQGGISGEQYFGPGTRLLVL.

This sequence joins TRBV5-1 and TRBJ2-7; 8 nucleotides agree with TRBD2. The junction had 20 bases not matched to a gene; V was cut back by 2 bases and J by 7 bases. The CDR3 contains 18 residues. Germline V gene data show CDR1 as SGHRS and CDR2 as YFSETQ. CDR3 DNA sequence: TGCGCCAGCAGCTTTGGGGTCAGGGGCGGGGGGATGCTTCGGGAGCAGTACTTC. This translates into CASSFGVRGGGMLREQYF.

The chain recombines TRBV28 with TRBJ1-6, with D possibly matching TRBD1 (6 bases). Trimming removed 2 bases at V and 10 bases at J, with 15 bases between. The CDR3 consists of 15 residues. The germline V gene has CDR1 MDHEN and CDR2 SYDVKM. CDR3 protein: CASSLTLDSPSPLHF. In DNA, the CDR3 is TGTGCCAGCAGTTTAACGCTGGACAGTCCCTCACCCCTCCACTTT.

This clone qualifies as medium-sized (0.01 to 0.1%). This sequence joins TRBV9 and TRBJ2-7; D possibly corresponds to TRBD2 (6 bases). V gave up 3 bases and J gave up 5 bases, with 12 bases separating them. Germline CDR1 SGDLS, CDR2 YYNGEE. This CDR3 has 13 amino acids. The CDR3 region is CASSGGGAHEQYF. The CDR3 DNA reads TGTGCCAGCAGCGGCGGAGGGGCCCACGAGCAGTACTTC.

This clone was recorded a few times. The chain couples TRBV9 to TRBJ2-7, with 7 bases lining up with TRBD2. The CDR3 length is 16 residues. The germline V gene has CDR1 SGDLS and CDR2 YYNGEE. The ends lost 0 bases at V and 5 bases at J; junction bases unmatched: 11. The CDR3 region has the DNA TGTGCCAGCAGCGTAGCCCCCGGCGGGAGTGTCCACGAGCAGTACTTC. It encodes CASSVAPGGSVHEQYF.

The J gene is TRBJ2-7, the V gene TRBV14, with D tentatively TRBD1 (5 bases). V dropped 4 bases and J dropped 2 bases, with 18 bases sitting between them. Per the germline V gene, CDR1 is SGHDN and CDR2 is FVKESK. CDR3 size: 16 residues. CDR3 protein: CASSPLGAGFTYEQYF. DNA of the CDR3: TGTGCCAGCAGCCCTCTTGGGGCAGGCTTTACCTACGAGCAGTACTTC.

This clone has only a few counts. This chain joins TRBV28 and TRBJ1-4; 8 nucleotides align to TRBD1. This CDR3 is 12 amino acids long. Losses at the gene ends were 6 bases for V and 8 bases for J; bases not matched to a gene: 2. The germline CDR1 and CDR2 sequences are MDHEN and SYDVKM. CDR3 nucleotide sequence: TGTGCCAGCAGCACAGGGGGGGAAAAACTGTTTTTT. Residues: CASSTGGEKLFF.

V gene TRBV5-1 combines with J gene TRBJ2-2; TRBD2 might be the D (6 bases). Looked up from germline, CDR1 is SGHRS and CDR2 is YFSETQ. The CDR3 is made up of 15 amino acids. The V end was cut by 4 bases, the J end by 5 bases, with 15 bases between. Written as DNA, the CDR3 is TGCGCCAGCAGCCCGTTGACTAGTGAGACCGGGGAGCTGTTTTTT. It codes for CASSPLTSETGELFF.

This clone was seen just once. J is TRBJ2-3 and V is TRBV7-3, with 12 bases that match TRBD2. V shed 1 base, J shed 4 bases, and the junction held 6 bases outside the gene matches. Germline V gene data show CDR1 as SGHTA and CDR2 as FQGTGA. The CDR3 sequence is 17 residues long. CDR3 DNA: TGTGCCAGCAGCTTAAATGACCTAGCGGGGGGGCCAGATACGCAGTATTTT. It yields the protein CASSLNDLAGGPDTQYF. Full variable domain (missing parts from reference TRBV7-3 and TRBJ2-3): GAGVSQTPSNKVTEKGKYVELRCDPISGHTALYWYRQSLGQGPEFLIYFQGTGAADDSGLPNDRFFAVRPEGSVSTLKIQRTERGDSAVYLCASSLNDLAGGPDTQYFGPGTRLTVL.

The chain employs TRBV4-1 and TRBJ2-7; 9 bases are a match to TRBD2. The CDR3 consists of 16 residues. After removal of 0 bases from V and 0 bases from J, the junction contained 3 bases not matched to a gene. CDR1 is MGHRA, CDR2 YSYEKL, per germline. CDR3 coding DNA: TGCGCCAGCAGCCAAGATGCGGGAGGGTACTCCTACGAGCAGTACTTC. Amino acids: CASSQDAGGYSYEQYF.